A single sample gave rise to the 20 T cell receptor beta chains below, sequenced in a study of OX40 agonist ivuxolimab in advanced cancers. Profiled with immunoSEQ multiplex PCR; TCRdb holds only in-frame clones, not every one. This repertoire shows about 70,000 clones, approximately 78% found once; its top ten account for around 6.7%. The sample in question was CD4+ or CD8+ T cells sorted from blood, obtained in a trial of the OX40 agonist ivuxolimab. Receptor source: an adult with an advanced solid tumor such as melanoma, head and neck, liver or kidney cancer.

The chain combines TRBV27 with TRBJ1-1, with a tentative D call TRBD1 (6 bases). Germline V gives CDR1 MNHEY, CDR2 SMNVEV (reference sequence). CDR3 size: 16 residues. V was clipped by 3 bases and J by 0 bases, with 14 bases between them. Written as DNA, the CDR3 is TGTGCCAGCAGTTTCACGGCTTGGGGGCTGAACACTGAAGCTTTCTTT. This codes for CASSFTAWGLNTEAFF.

Within the sample, this clone is medium-sized (0.01 to 0.1%). The chain uses TRBV5-5 and TRBJ2-1; no clear D. CDR3 length equals 11 residues. V dropped 0 bases and J dropped 9 bases, with 4 bases sitting between them. CDR1 and CDR2 from the germline V gene are SGHKS and YYEKEE (reference sequence). The CDR3, as DNA: TGTGCCAGCAGCTTGGATTTTGAGCAGTTCTTC. Protein product: CASSLDFEQFF.

Turning to this clone: Other DNA sequences in this sample translate to the same CDR3. The chain recombines TRBV19 with TRBJ2-3; D is undetermined. The V gene's germline CDR1 is LNHDA and CDR2 SQIVND (reference sequence). V was clipped by 1 base and J by 0 bases, with 5 bases between them. The CDR3 has 14 amino acids. CDR3 DNA: TGTGCCAGTAGTATAGGCAGCAGCACAGATACGCAGTATTTT. Translation: CASSIGSSTDTQYF.

V is TRBV30 and J is TRBJ1-2; unclear D gene. The CDR3 has 15 amino acids. V was shortened by 0 bases and J by 0 bases, with 11 bases between the two germline ends. Germline V gene data show CDR1 as GTSNPN and CDR2 as SVGIG (reference sequence). For the CDR3, the DNA is TGTGCCTGGAGTGTACCTATGGGCCCTAACTATGGCTACACCTTC. This codes for CAWSVPMGPNYGYTF.

As for this clone: An end of the junction differs from the germline gene, which may be a read error. V is TRBV11-3 and J is TRBJ2-7; D is unresolved. The CDR3 is 15 amino acids. Per germline, CDR1 SGHNT and CDR2 YENEEA. In DNA, the CDR3 is TGTGCCAGCAGTTTAGATAAGACTCCTACCTACGAGCAGTACTTC. Translating it yields CASSLDKTPTYEQYF. Together with reference TRBV11-3 and TRBJ2-7, the CDR3 gives the full variable domain: EAGVVQSPRYKIIEKKQPVAFWCNPISGHNTLYWYLQNLGQGPELLIRYENEEAVDDSQLPKDRFSAERLKGVDSTLKIQPAELGDSAVYLCASSLDKTPTYEQYFGPGTRLTVT.

The V gene is TRBV2, the J gene TRBJ2-2, with TRBD2 as a possible D gene (6 bases). Germline CDR1 reads SNHLY; CDR2 reads FYNNEI. The V and J ends lost 6 bases and 3 bases respectively, with 11 bases between them. This CDR3 spans 14 amino acids. The CDR3 nucleotides are TGTGCCAGCAGGGCCGGGACTGACACCGGGGAGCTGTTTTTT. Translation gives CASRAGTDTGELFF.

The J gene is TRBJ1-1, the V gene TRBV5-4, with 7 bases aligning to TRBD1. Losses at the gene ends were 4 bases for V and 6 bases for J; bases not matched to a gene: 9. Germline V CDR1 and CDR2: SGHNT, YYREEE (reference sequence). This CDR3 is built from 14 residues. The CDR3 DNA is TGTGCCAGCAGCCCTCTACAGGGGCGGCCTGAAGCTTTCTTT. It codes for CASSPLQGRPEAFF.

CDR3 residues: CASKTGQGAYEQYF. DNA for the CDR3: TGTGCCAGCAAGACGGGACAGGGGGCGTACGAGCAGTACTTC. The V call is TRBV7-8, the J call TRBJ2-7; 12 bases align to TRBD1. After removal of 7 bases from V and 4 bases from J, the junction contained 5 bases not matched to a gene. CDR3 length: 14 residues. Germline CDR1 SGHVS, CDR2 FQNEAQ. Looking up the rest from reference TRBV7-8 and TRBJ2-7 gives the full variable domain: GAGVSQSPRYKVAKRGQDVALRCDPISGHVSLFWYQQALGQGPEFLTYFQNEAQLDKSGLPSDRFFAERPEGSVSTLKIQRTQQEDSAVYLCASKTGQGAYEQYFGPGTRLTVT.

The chain carries TRBV15 and TRBJ2-7; D unclear. The V end was cut by 1 base, the J end by 5 bases, with 9 bases between. CDR1 LNHNV and CDR2 YYDKDF come from the germline V gene (reference sequence). There are 13 residues in the CDR3. CDR3 residues: CATSRALPHEQYF. CDR3 nucleotides: TGTGCCACCAGCAGAGCCCTCCCCCACGAGCAGTACTTC. Drawing the rest from reference TRBV15 and TRBJ2-7, the complete variable domain is DAMVIQNPRYQVTQFGKPVTLSCSQTLNHNVMYWYQQKSSQAPKLLFHYYDKDFNNEADTPDNFQSRRPNTSFCFLDIRSPGLGDTAMYLCATSRALPHEQYFGPGTRLTVT.

The rearrangement links TRBV10-3 to TRBJ1-3, with a possible D match to TRBD1 (6 bases). CDR3 length: 19 residues. Germline-derived CDR1 and CDR2 are ENHRY and SYGVKD. The V gene lost 4 bases and the J gene lost 0 bases, with 22 bases spanning the gap. The CDR3 protein is CAISGALTGEGFSGNTIYF. The CDR3 DNA follows: TGTGCCATCAGTGGGGCGTTGACAGGTGAGGGGTTCTCTGGAAACACCATATATTTT.

This clone occurred many times. This chain links TRBV27 with TRBJ1-5; 10 bases align to TRBD1. Germline CDR1 is MNHEY and CDR2 is SMNVEV (reference sequence). Trimming at V came to 5 bases and at J to 7 bases, leaving 23 bases not matched to a gene. The CDR3 is made up of 20 amino acids. CDR3 in amino acids: CASSPPHGTGVRVLLQPQHF. Here the CDR3 DNA reads TGTGCCAGCAGTCCACCGCACGGGACAGGGGTTCGGGTTTTGTTACAGCCCCAGCATTTT.

This clone is judged medium-sized (0.01 to 0.1%). This chain links TRBV19 with TRBJ2-2, with a tentative D call TRBD2 (6 bases). The CDR3 covers 15 residues. The V gene lost 3 bases and the J gene lost 3 bases, with 11 bases spanning the gap. Germline V gene sequence: CDR1 LNHDA, CDR2 SQIVND (reference sequence). In DNA form, the CDR3 reads TGTGCCAGTAGTATTCGGTGGGAGGACACCGGGGAGCTGTTTTTT. This translates into CASSIRWEDTGELFF.

The chain joins TRBV19 to TRBJ2-5, with 9 nucleotides matching TRBD2. Unmatched junction bases numbered 8, after V lost 8 bases and J lost 10 bases. The germline CDR1 and CDR2 sequences are LNHDA and SQIVND (reference sequence). The CDR3 is 12 residues long. In DNA, the CDR3 is TGTGCCAGTGGGTCGCGGGAGGGCGTCCAGTACTTC. Translated: CASGSREGVQYF.

The gene calls are TRBV2 and TRBJ2-7, with 9 bases identical to TRBD2. The J segment lost 0 bases and the V segment lost 6 bases, leaving 6 bases of the junction unmatched. This CDR3 has 15 amino acids. Germline V lookup: CDR1 SNHLY, CDR2 FYNNEI. CDR3 sequence reads: CASSPSGATSYEQYF. The CDR3 coding sequence is TGTGCCAGCAGCCCTAGCGGGGCCACCTCCTACGAGCAGTACTTC.

The CDR3 bases are TGTGCCTGGAATGAGAGGCTGAACACTGAAGCTTTCTTT. It codes for CAWNERLNTEAFF. This rearrangement joins TRBV30 to TRBJ1-1; D uncertain. Trimming shortened V by 4 bases and J by 0 bases, and 9 bases separated the two germline ends. The CDR3 contains 13 residues. CDR1 is GTSNPN, CDR2 SVGIG, per germline (reference sequence).

The chain is built from TRBV19 and TRBJ1-5; no reliable D call. The V gene lost 3 bases and the J gene lost 3 bases, with 12 bases spanning the gap. This CDR3 comprises 15 residues. Looked up from germline, CDR1 is LNHDA and CDR2 is SQIVND (reference sequence). CDR3 coding DNA: TGTGCCAGTAGTATCCCTTTGGGTTACAATCAGCCCCAGCATTTT. This gives the protein CASSIPLGYNQPQHF.

The chain recombines TRBV4-1 with TRBJ1-2, with D uncertain. Trimming removed 1 base from V and 0 bases from J, with 9 bases in between. The germline V gene encodes CDR1 MGHRA and CDR2 YSYEKL. The CDR3 spans 15 residues. CDR3: CASSQGVWANYGYTF. CDR3 nucleotides: TGCGCCAGCAGCCAAGGGGTCTGGGCTAACTATGGCTACACCTTC.

The rearrangement joins TRBV7-2 to TRBJ2-7; possibly TRBD1 or TRBD2 for D (5 bases each). V was pared by 2 bases and J by 0 bases, with 14 bases between. The CDR3 loop spans 16 amino acids. Germline-derived CDR1 and CDR2 are SGHTA and FQGNSA. The CDR3 nucleotides read TGTGCCAGCAGCTTAAAGGGGACCTGGGACTCCTACGAGCAGTACTTC. Translation: CASSLKGTWDSYEQYF.

This chain links TRBV4-2 with TRBJ2-3; weak D call: TRBD1 (6 bases). Deletions cut 3 bases from V and 1 base from J, with 26 bases between. The CDR3 consists of 20 residues. CDR1 is LGHNA and CDR2 is YNFKEQ in the germline V gene. The CDR3 is CASSQALLTGFRTGTDTQYF. In DNA, the CDR3 is TGTGCCAGCAGCCAGGCCCTTCTAACAGGGTTTCGAACTGGCACAGATACGCAGTATTTT.

The chain combines TRBV5-5 with TRBJ2-3, with TRBD2 matching 10 bases. Germline V gives CDR1 SGHKS, CDR2 YYEKEE (reference sequence). The J segment lost 2 bases and the V segment lost 2 bases, leaving 2 bases of the junction unmatched. The CDR3 spans 15 residues. The CDR3 here is CASSFTSGNTDTQYF. Written as DNA, the CDR3 is TGTGCCAGCAGCTTTACTAGCGGGAACACAGATACGCAGTATTTT.